This is a list of T cell receptor beta chains from one sample in a study of cytomegalovirus exposure and HLA in healthy donors. Clones were sequenced by immunoSEQ multiplex PCR, and TCRdb holds only the in-frame ones, with some missing. The table lists 70,000 to 90,000 clones, around four fifths of them singletons, with less than 3% in the top ten. Source material: PBMCs. The receptors stem from a man aged 25 to 45 in good health and CMV-seronegative. CDR3s include the opening cysteine and the closing phenylalanine or tryptophan. The D gene is left open where the match is weak. The size field is filled for only some rows; it gives once, few, many or a size class.

J gene: TRBJ1-6
D gene: NA
clone size: NA
CDR3 length: 17
V gene: TRBV4-3
CDR3 protein: CASSQGVDRPRNSPLHF
CDR3 DNA: TGCGCCAGCAGCCAAGGGGTTGACAGGCCCAGGAATTCACCCCTCCACTTT

J gene: TRBJ1-1
D gene: NA
clone size: once
CDR3 length: 14
V gene: TRBV7-2
CDR3 protein: CASSFRPGSTEAFF
CDR3 DNA: TGTGCCAGCAGCTTTCGCCCAGGGTCTACTGAAGCTTTCTTT

J gene: TRBJ1-3
D gene: TRBD1
clone size: NA
CDR3 length: 13
V gene: TRBV9
CDR3 protein: CASGTGDGNTIYF
CDR3 DNA: TGTGCCAGCGGGACAGGGGATGGAAACACCATATATTTT

J gene: TRBJ2-2
D gene: TRBD1
clone size: NA
CDR3 length: 13
V gene: TRBV11-3
CDR3 protein: CASSYRGTGELFF
CDR3 DNA: TGTGCCAGCAGCTACAGGGGGACCGGGGAGCTGTTTTTT

J gene: TRBJ2-1
D gene: NA
clone size: NA
CDR3 length: 23
V gene: TRBV12-2
CDR3 protein: CASRLAEEETSGSLGVPDNEQFF
CDR3 DNA: TGTGCAAGTCGCTTAGCGGAGGAGGAGACTAGCGGGAGCTTAGGTGTCCCCGACAATGAGCAGTTCTTC

J gene: TRBJ2-7
D gene: NA
clone size: NA
CDR3 length: 13
V gene: TRBV27
CDR3 protein: CASRLASPYEQYF
CDR3 DNA: TGTGCCAGCAGGTTAGCGAGTCCTTACGAGCAGTACTTC

J gene: TRBJ1-3
D gene: NA
clone size: NA
CDR3 length: 13
V gene: TRBV19
CDR3 protein: CASNPFSGNTIYF
CDR3 DNA: TGTGCCAGTAATCCGTTCTCTGGAAACACCATATATTTT

J gene: TRBJ2-1
D gene: TRBD2
clone size: few
CDR3 length: 17
V gene: TRBV5-4
CDR3 protein: CASSLNLGLAGDNEQFF
CDR3 DNA: TGTGCCAGCAGCTTGAACCTGGGTCTAGCGGGGGACAATGAGCAGTTCTTC

J gene: TRBJ2-5
D gene: TRBD2
clone size: NA
CDR3 length: 16
V gene: TRBV7-7
CDR3 protein: CASSIGGLAGEETQYF
CDR3 DNA: TGTGCCAGCAGCATCGGGGGACTAGCGGGAGAGGAGACCCAGTACTTC

J gene: TRBJ2-2
D gene: NA
clone size: NA
CDR3 length: 16
V gene: TRBV29-1
CDR3 protein: CSGLKPGTIGTGELFF
CDR3 DNA: TGCAGCGGACTCAAACCCGGGACAATAGGCACCGGGGAGCTGTTTTTT

J gene: TRBJ2-5
D gene: NA
clone size: NA
CDR3 length: 14
V gene: TRBV2
CDR3 protein: CASRVGLARETQYF
CDR3 DNA: TGTGCCAGCAGGGTCGGTCTTGCGAGAGAGACCCAGTACTTC

J gene: TRBJ1-6
D gene: NA
clone size: NA
CDR3 length: 15
V gene: TRBV5-6
CDR3 protein: CASSLRGSHNSPLHF
CDR3 DNA: TGTGCCAGCAGCTTGCGAGGATCCCATAATTCACCCCTCCACTTT

J gene: TRBJ1-1
D gene: NA
clone size: NA
CDR3 length: 17
V gene: TRBV18
CDR3 protein: CASSPLTPGHMNTEAFF
CDR3 DNA: TGTGCCAGCTCACCGCTCACTCCGGGACACATGAACACTGAAGCTTTCTTT

J gene: TRBJ2-5
D gene: NA
clone size: NA
CDR3 length: 13
V gene: TRBV15
CDR3 protein: CATERDIEETQYF
CDR3 DNA: TGTGCCACAGAACGGGATATCGAAGAGACCCAGTACTTC

J gene: TRBJ2-1
D gene: TRBD2
clone size: NA
CDR3 length: 16
V gene: TRBV4-1
CDR3 protein: CASSRHPGTSYNEQFF
CDR3 DNA: TGCGCCAGCAGCCGACACCCCGGGACTAGTTACAATGAGCAGTTCTTC

J gene: TRBJ1-1
D gene: NA
clone size: few
CDR3 length: 13
V gene: TRBV27
CDR3 protein: CASSLSRDTEAFF
CDR3 DNA: TGTGCCAGCAGTTTATCGAGGGACACTGAAGCTTTCTTT

J gene: TRBJ2-3
D gene: NA
clone size: NA
CDR3 length: 15
V gene: TRBV6-5
CDR3 protein: CASTKRGRAPDTQYF
CDR3 DNA: TGTGCCAGCACCAAAAGAGGGCGGGCCCCAGATACGCAGTATTTT